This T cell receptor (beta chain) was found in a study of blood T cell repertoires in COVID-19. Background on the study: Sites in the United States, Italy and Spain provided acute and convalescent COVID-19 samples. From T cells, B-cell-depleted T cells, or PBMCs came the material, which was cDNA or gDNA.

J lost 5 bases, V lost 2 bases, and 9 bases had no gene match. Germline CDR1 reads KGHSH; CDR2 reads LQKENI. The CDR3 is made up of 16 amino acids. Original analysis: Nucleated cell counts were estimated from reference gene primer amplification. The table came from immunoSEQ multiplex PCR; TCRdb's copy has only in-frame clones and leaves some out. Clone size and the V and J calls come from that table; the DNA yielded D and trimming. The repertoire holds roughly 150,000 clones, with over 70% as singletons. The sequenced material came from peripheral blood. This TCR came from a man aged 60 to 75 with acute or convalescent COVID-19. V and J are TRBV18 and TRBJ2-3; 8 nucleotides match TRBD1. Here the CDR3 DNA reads TGTGCCAGCTCACCAAACTGGATCAGGGGGCAAGATACGCAGTATTTT. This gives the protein CASSPNWIRGQDTQYF.